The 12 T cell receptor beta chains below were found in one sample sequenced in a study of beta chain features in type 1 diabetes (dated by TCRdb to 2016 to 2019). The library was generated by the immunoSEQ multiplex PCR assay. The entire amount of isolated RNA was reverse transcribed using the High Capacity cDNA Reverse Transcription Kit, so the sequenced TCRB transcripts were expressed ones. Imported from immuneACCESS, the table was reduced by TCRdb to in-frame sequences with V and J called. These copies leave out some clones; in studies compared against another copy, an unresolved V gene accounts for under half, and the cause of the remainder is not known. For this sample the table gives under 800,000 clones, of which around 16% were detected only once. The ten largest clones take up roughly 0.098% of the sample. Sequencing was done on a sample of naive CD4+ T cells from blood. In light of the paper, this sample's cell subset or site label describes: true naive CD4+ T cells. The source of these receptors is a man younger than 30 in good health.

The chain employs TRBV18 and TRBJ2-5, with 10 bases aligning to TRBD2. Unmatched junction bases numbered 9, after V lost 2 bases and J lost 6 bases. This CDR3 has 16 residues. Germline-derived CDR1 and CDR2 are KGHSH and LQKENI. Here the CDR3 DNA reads TGTGCCAGCTCACCAGAGCTAGCGGGAGCTTCGAAGACCCAGTACTTC. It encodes CASSPELAGASKTQYF.

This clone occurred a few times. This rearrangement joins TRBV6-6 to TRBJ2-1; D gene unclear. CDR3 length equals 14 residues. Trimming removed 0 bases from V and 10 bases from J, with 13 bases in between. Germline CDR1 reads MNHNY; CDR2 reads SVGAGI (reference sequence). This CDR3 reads CASSYSLVATEQFF. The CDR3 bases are TGTGCCAGCAGTTACTCGCTTGTTGCGACAGAGCAGTTCTTC.

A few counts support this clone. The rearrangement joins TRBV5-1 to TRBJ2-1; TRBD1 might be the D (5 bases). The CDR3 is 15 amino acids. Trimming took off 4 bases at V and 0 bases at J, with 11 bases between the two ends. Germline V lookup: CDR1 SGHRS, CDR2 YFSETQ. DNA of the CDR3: TGCGCCAGCAGCGCGACAGAGAGCTCCTACAATGAGCAGTTCTTC. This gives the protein CASSATESSYNEQFF.

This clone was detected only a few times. The CDR3 DNA is TGTGCCAGCAGTGACTCGGGACAGGGGATCTCACCCCTCCACTTT. Protein: CASSDSGQGISPLHF. The genes are TRBV25-1 and TRBJ1-6; TRBD1 matches at 10 bases. V was clipped by 3 bases and J by 10 bases; unmatched bases: 6. Germline CDR1 reads MGHDK; CDR2 reads SYGVNS. This CDR3 spans 15 amino acids.

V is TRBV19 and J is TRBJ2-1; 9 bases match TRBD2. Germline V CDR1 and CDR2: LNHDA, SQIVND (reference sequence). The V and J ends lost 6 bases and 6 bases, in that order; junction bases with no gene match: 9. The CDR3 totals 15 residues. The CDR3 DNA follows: TGTGCCAGTAGGCCCGCGGGGGGGCCCGCCAATGAGCAGTTCTTC. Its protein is CASRPAGGPANEQFF.

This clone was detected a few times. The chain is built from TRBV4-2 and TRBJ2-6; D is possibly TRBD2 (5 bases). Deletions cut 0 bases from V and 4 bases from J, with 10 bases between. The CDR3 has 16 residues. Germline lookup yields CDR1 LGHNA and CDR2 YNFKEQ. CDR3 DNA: TGTGCCAGCAGCCAAGAGGGGAGTTACGGGGCCAACGTCCTGACTTTC. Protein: CASSQEGSYGANVLTF.

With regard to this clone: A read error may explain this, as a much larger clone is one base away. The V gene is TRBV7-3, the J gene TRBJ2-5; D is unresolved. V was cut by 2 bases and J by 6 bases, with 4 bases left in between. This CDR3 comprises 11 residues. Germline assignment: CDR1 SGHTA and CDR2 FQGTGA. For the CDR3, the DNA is TGTGCCAGCAGCTTAGGGAAGACCCAGTACTTC. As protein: CASSLGKTQYF.

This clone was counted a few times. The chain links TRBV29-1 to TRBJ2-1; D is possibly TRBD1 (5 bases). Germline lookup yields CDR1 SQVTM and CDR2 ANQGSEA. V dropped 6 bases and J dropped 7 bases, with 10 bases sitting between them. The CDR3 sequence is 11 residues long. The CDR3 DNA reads TGCAGCGTCATCAGGGTTAATGAGCAGTTCTTC. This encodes CSVIRVNEQFF.

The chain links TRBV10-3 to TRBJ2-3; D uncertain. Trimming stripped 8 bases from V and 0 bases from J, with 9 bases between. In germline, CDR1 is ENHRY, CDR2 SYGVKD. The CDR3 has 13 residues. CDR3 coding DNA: TGTGCCATCGGGCGGCCCAGCACAGATACGCAGTATTTT. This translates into CAIGRPSTDTQYF.

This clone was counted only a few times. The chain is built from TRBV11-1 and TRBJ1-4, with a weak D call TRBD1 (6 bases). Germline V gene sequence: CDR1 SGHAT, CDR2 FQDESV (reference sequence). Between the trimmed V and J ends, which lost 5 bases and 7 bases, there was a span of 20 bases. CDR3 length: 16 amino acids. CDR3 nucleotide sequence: TGTGCCAGCAGCCCGAAGAGGACAGACCCCTTTGAAAAACTGTTTTTT. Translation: CASSPKRTDPFEKLFF. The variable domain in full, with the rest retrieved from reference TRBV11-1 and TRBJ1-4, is EAEVAQSPRYKITEKSQAVAFWCDPISGHATLYWYRQILGQGPELLVQFQDESVVDDSQLPKDRFSAERLKGVDSTLKIQPAELGDSAMYLCASSPKRTDPFEKLFFGSGTQLSVL.

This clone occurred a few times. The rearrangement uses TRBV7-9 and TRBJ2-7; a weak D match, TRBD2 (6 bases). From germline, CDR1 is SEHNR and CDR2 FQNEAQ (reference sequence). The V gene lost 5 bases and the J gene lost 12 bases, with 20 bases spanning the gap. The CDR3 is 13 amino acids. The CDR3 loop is CASSGTRSGAGYF. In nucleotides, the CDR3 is TGTGCCAGCAGCGGAACGCGCAGCGGAGCGGGGTACTTC.

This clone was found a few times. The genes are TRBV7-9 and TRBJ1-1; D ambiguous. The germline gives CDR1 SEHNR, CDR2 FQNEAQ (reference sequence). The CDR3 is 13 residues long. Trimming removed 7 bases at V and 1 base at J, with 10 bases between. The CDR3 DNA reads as TGTGCCAGCATTGGGCAGGCGAACACTGAAGCTTTCTTT. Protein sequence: CASIGQANTEAFF.